Listed here are 26 T cell receptor beta chains from one sample, sequenced in a study of breast tumors, draining lymph nodes, adjacent tissues. A single record per CDR3 protein comes from TCRdb applying MiXCR to the multiplex PCR reads. This table has around 150,000 distinct CDR3 sequences, approximately 20% appearing once. The lymph nodes were axillary draining lymph nodes from breast cancer patients. The sequenced sample was axillary lymph node tissue. Receptors were obtained from a female donor with breast cancer. Some clones in this sample may be carry-over from other donors' samples.

This clonotype has a count of ten or more. The gene calls are TRBV14 and TRBJ2-5; D is perhaps TRBD2 (5 bases). Looked up from germline, CDR1 is SGHDN and CDR2 is FVKESK. V dropped 4 bases and J dropped 2 bases, with 11 bases sitting between them. The CDR3 length is 14 residues. The CDR3 nucleotides are TGTGCCAGCAGCCGAGTGGCGGGTCAAGAGACCCAGTACTTC. It encodes CASSRVAGQETQYF.

Regarding this clonotype: It may be a read error: a sequence one base away is much more abundant. The genes are TRBV9 and TRBJ1-2; no clear D gene. V was pared by 0 bases and J by 2 bases, with 11 bases between. The CDR3 has 15 amino acids. Germline V CDR1 and CDR2: SGDLS, YYNGEE. CDR3 nucleotides: TGTGCCAGCAGCGTAGCGGCGACACACAACTATGGCTACACCTTC. Translating it yields CASSVAATHNYGYTF.

The chain links TRBV20-1 to TRBJ2-4; TRBD1 matches at 10 bases. The CDR3 length is 14 residues. CDR1 is DFQATT, CDR2 SNEGSKA, per germline (reference sequence). As DNA, the CDR3 is TGCAGCATACTCTTACGACAGGGGGCTAACATTCAGTACTTC. Encoded protein: CSILLRQGANIQYF.

This clonotype was recorded at least ten times. The chain links TRBV12-3 or TRBV12-4 to TRBJ2-7; D could derive from TRBD1 or TRBD2 (5 bases each). This CDR3 has 14 amino acids. The V end was cut by 4 bases, the J end by 2 bases, with 12 bases between. CDR3 residues: CASSSGTPPYEQYF. The CDR3 region has the DNA TGTGCCAGCAGTTCCGGGACGCCCCCCTACGAGCAGTACTTC.

In this sample, this clonotype turned up once. The genes are TRBV7-9 and TRBJ2-7, with 11 bases aligning to TRBD1. The CDR3 is made up of 15 amino acids. The germline V gene has CDR1 SEHNR and CDR2 FQNEAQ (reference sequence). The J segment lost 7 bases and the V segment lost 5 bases, leaving 10 bases of the junction unmatched. CDR3 loop: CASSTSDRGLREQYF. As DNA, the CDR3 is TGTGCCAGCAGCACCTCGGACAGGGGGCTCAGGGAGCAGTACTTC.

Concerning this clonotype: A much larger clone differs from this one at a single base, so this may be a read error. The J gene is TRBJ2-2, the V gene TRBV25-1; 11 bases align to TRBD2. The length of the CDR3 is 18 residues. The germline V gene encodes CDR1 MGHDK and CDR2 SYGVNS. The CDR3 DNA is TGTGCCAGCAGTCAATTTACCGGGACTAGCGGTAACATCGGGGAGCTGTTTTTT. Its translation: CASSQFTGTSGNIGELFF. Based on the CDR3 plus reference TRBV25-1 and TRBJ2-2, the full variable domain is EADIYQTPRYLVIGTGKKITLECSQTMGHDKMYWYQQDPGMELHLIHYSYGVNSTEKGDLSSESTVSRIRTEHFPLTLESARPSHTSQYLCASSQFTGTSGNIGELFFGEGSRLTVL.

This clonotype has a count of ten or more. V gene TRBV7-8 combines with J gene TRBJ2-7; 8 bases are a match to TRBD2. Germline CDR1 reads SGHVS; CDR2 reads FQNEAQ. Unmatched junction bases numbered 12, after V lost 0 bases and J lost 2 bases. The CDR3 totals 18 residues. The CDR3 region is CASSLASVGGTSPYEQYF. The CDR3 DNA reads TGTGCCAGCAGCTTAGCGTCGGTGGGTGGGACTAGTCCCTACGAGCAGTACTTC. Together with reference TRBV7-8 and TRBJ2-7, the CDR3 gives the full variable domain: GAGVSQSPRYKVAKRGQDVALRCDPISGHVSLFWYQQALGQGPEFLTYFQNEAQLDKSGLPSDRFFAERPEGSVSTLKIQRTQQEDSAVYLCASSLASVGGTSPYEQYFGPGTRLTVT.

This clonotype occurred many times. The chain has TRBV5-6 and TRBJ2-3; D may be TRBD2 (6 bases). Germline-derived CDR1 and CDR2 are SGHDT and YYEEEE. CDR3 length equals 14 residues. Trimming took 0 bases from V and 6 from J, leaving 11 bases between them. CDR3: CASSLEAGRDTQYF. For the CDR3, the DNA is TGTGCCAGCAGCTTGGAGGCAGGGAGGGATACGCAGTATTTT.

As concerns this clonotype: This sequence may be a read error, since a much larger clone differs from it by one base. For the CDR3, the DNA is TGCACCAGCAGCCAAGATAGAGGAAATGGGATTGATCCCCAGCATTTT. It translates to CTSSQDRGNGIDPQHF. The gene calls are TRBV4-3 and TRBJ1-5; D is unclear. Looked up from germline, CDR1 is LGHNA and CDR2 is YSLEER. The CDR3 is made up of 16 amino acids.

Concerning this clonotype itself: A read error is possible here, since a much larger clone lies one base away. The chain employs TRBV7-9 and TRBJ2-7; D unclear. The V gene lost 5 bases and the J gene lost 6 bases, with 8 bases spanning the gap. The CDR3 is made up of 11 amino acids. From germline, CDR1 is SEHNR and CDR2 FQNEAQ (reference sequence). CDR3 residues: CASSRGREQYF. The CDR3 DNA follows: TGTGCCAGCAGCCGAGGTCGCGAGCAGTACTTC.

The J gene is TRBJ1-5, the V gene TRBV20-1, with D unclear. The V end was cut by 6 bases, the J end by 0 bases, with 9 bases between. CDR3 length: 13 amino acids. Germline CDR1 is DFQATT and CDR2 is SNEGSKA (reference sequence). The CDR3 spells CSALEDSNQPQHF. CDR3 sequence (DNA): TGCAGTGCACTTGAAGATAGCAATCAGCCCCAGCATTTT.

In the case of this clonotype: This could be a read error, since a much larger clone is one nucleotide away. The J gene is TRBJ2-2, the V gene TRBV2, with a tentative D call TRBD2 (6 bases). Germline V gene lookup returns CDR1 SNHLY and CDR2 FYNNEI. This CDR3 spans 15 amino acids. The CDR3 DNA follows: TGTGCCTGCAGTGGATATGCGGGGCCCACCGGGGAGCTGTTTTTT. This translates into CACSGYAGPTGELFF.

Note on this clonotype: A read error is possible here, since a much larger clone lies one base away. This chain links TRBV20-1 with TRBJ2-3; 9 nucleotides line up with TRBD2. J lost 2 bases, V lost 3 bases, and 6 bases had no gene match. Germline CDR1 is DFQATT and CDR2 is SNEGSKA (reference sequence). This CDR3 region has 15 residues. CDR3 DNA: TGCAGTGCTAGTGCGGTAGCGGGAGACACAGATACGCAGTATTTT. It is translated as CSASAVAGDTDTQYF.

This clonotype was counted many times. This rearrangement joins TRBV20-1 to TRBJ2-5, with TRBD1 matching over 10 bases. Trimming cost V 5 bases and J 2 bases; bases outside gene matches: 14. CDR1 and CDR2 from the germline V gene are DFQATT and SNEGSKA (reference sequence). The CDR3 runs to 17 residues. The CDR3 protein is CSAGQGVGGTQQETQYF. The DNA of the CDR3 is TGCAGTGCTGGACAGGGGGTTGGAGGGACGCAACAAGAGACCCAGTACTTC.

For this clonotype: A read error may be the cause here, since a much bigger clone is one base away. The rearrangement joins TRBV30 to TRBJ2-3; D is possibly TRBD1 (5 bases). CDR3 length equals 13 residues. Per the germline V gene, CDR1 is GTSNPN and CDR2 is SVGIG (reference sequence). The germline V and J ends were trimmed by 8 bases and 2 bases, with 14 bases remaining between them. This CDR3 reads CAGHWGNTDTQYF. The CDR3 bases are TGTGCCGGACACTGGGGCAACACAGATACGCAGTATTTT.

This clonotype showed up many times. The chain uses TRBV12-3 or TRBV12-4 and TRBJ1-5; 7 bases agree with TRBD1. The V gene end was trimmed by 1 base and the J gene end by 3 bases; junction bases not matched to a gene: 3. The CDR3 covers 15 residues. The CDR3 protein is CASSLVGQANQPQHF. In DNA form, the CDR3 reads TGTGCCAGCAGTTTAGTCGGACAGGCCAATCAGCCCCAGCATTTT.

Concerning this clonotype: This sequence may be a read error, since a much larger clone differs from it by one base. This chain connects TRBV7-2 to TRBJ1-2; the match to TRBD1 covers 10 bases. The CDR3 has 14 residues. From germline, CDR1 is SGHTA and CDR2 FQGNSA. The CDR3 loop reads CGSSPQTGGGGYTF. Written as DNA, the CDR3 is TGTGGCAGCAGCCCGCAGACAGGGGGCGGTGGCTACACCTTC. Full variable domain (missing parts from reference TRBV7-2 and TRBJ1-2): GAGVSQSPSNKVTEKGKDVELRCDPISGHTALYWYRQSLGQGLEFLIYFQGNSAPDKSGLPSDRFSAERTGGSVSTLTIQRTQQEDSAVYLCGSSPQTGGGGYTFGSGTRLTVV.

This clonotype has at least ten counts. The V and J genes are TRBV7-2 and TRBJ1-2; 10 bases align to TRBD1. CDR1 is SGHTA, CDR2 FQGNSA, per germline. Trimming at V came to 6 bases and at J to 7 bases, leaving 11 bases not matched to a gene. The CDR3 is made up of 15 amino acids. The chain's CDR3 is CASSRTGGALGGYTF. The CDR3 coding sequence is TGTGCCAGCAGTAGGACAGGGGGTGCCCTGGGTGGCTACACCTTC.

The sample holds a few counts of this clonotype. V gene TRBV28 combines with J gene TRBJ2-7; the D is unclear. The CDR3 has 15 amino acids. Trimming left V 2 bases short and J 1 base short, with 12 bases between. Germline V gene lookup returns CDR1 MDHEN and CDR2 SYDVKM. CDR3 nucleotide sequence: TGTGCCAGCAGTTTAGGGAAAGGACGGTCCTACGAGCAGTACTTC. Its translation is CASSLGKGRSYEQYF.

This clonotype was detected many times. The chain links TRBV19 to TRBJ1-2; D is uncertain. This CDR3 spans 13 amino acids. Trimming removed 5 bases at V and 4 bases at J, with 11 bases between. The germline CDR1 and CDR2 sequences are LNHDA and SQIVND (reference sequence). The CDR3 nucleotides read TGTGCCAGTAGTCTTAATGCTGCCTATGGCTACACCTTC. Amino acid sequence: CASSLNAAYGYTF.

This clonotype was detected ten times or more. The chain has TRBV14 and TRBJ2-3; TRBD2 matches 12 bases. Trimming at V came to 3 bases and at J to 1 base, leaving 5 bases not matched to a gene. CDR1 is SGHDN and CDR2 is FVKESK in the germline V gene. The CDR3 loop spans 17 amino acids. CDR3 in DNA: TGTGCCAGCAGCCACGGACTAGCGGGATATGGCACAGATACGCAGTATTTT. This sequence encodes CASSHGLAGYGTDTQYF.

This clonotype showed up many times. The chain recombines TRBV5-6 with TRBJ2-1, with TRBD2 matching over 7 bases. Germline CDR1 is SGHDT and CDR2 is YYEEEE. The V segment lost 3 bases and the J segment 0 bases; nucleotides outside the gene matches: 3. The CDR3 spans 15 residues. CDR3 residues: CASSSGLISYNEQFF. For the CDR3, the DNA is TGTGCCAGCAGCTCGGGACTAATCTCCTACAATGAGCAGTTCTTC.

On this clonotype: This CDR3 is missing its conserved last phenylalanine or tryptophan, likely due to a read error. V gene TRBV7-8 combines with J gene TRBJ2-3; 13 nucleotides match TRBD2. J was trimmed by 4 bases and V by 4 bases; bases with no gene match: 5. The CDR3 runs 16 residues. Per germline, CDR1 SGHVS and CDR2 FQNEAQ. CDR3 in amino acids: CASSSTSGRPADTQYS. Here the CDR3 DNA reads TGTGCCAGCAGCTCGACTAGCGGGAGGCCCGCAGATACGCAGTATTCT.

This clonotype was seen ten or more times. This chain links TRBV11-3 with TRBJ1-2; perhaps TRBD1 as D (6 bases). The CDR3 covers 16 residues. Germline CDR1 SGHNT, CDR2 YENEEA. The germline V and J ends were trimmed by 5 bases and 0 bases, with 16 bases remaining between them. CDR3 residues: CASSPTGTIPNYGYTF. CDR3 sequence (DNA): TGTGCCAGCAGCCCGACTGGGACAATCCCTAACTATGGCTACACCTTC.

Many counts were recorded for this clonotype. The junction and the germline gene differ at one end; a read error may be behind it. This chain uses TRBV7-7 with TRBJ2-7, with 8 bases fitting TRBD1. CDR1 and CDR2 from the germline V gene are SSHAT and FNYEAQ (reference sequence). This CDR3 spans 13 amino acids. This CDR3 is CASSLDRENEQYF. For the CDR3, the DNA is TGTGCTAGCAGTTTGGACAGGGAGAACGAGCAGTACTTC. The whole variable domain, remainder taken from reference TRBV7-7 and TRBJ2-7, is GAGVSQSPRYKVTKRGQDVTLRCDPISSHATLYWYQQALGQGPEFLTYFNYEAQPDKSGLPSDRFSAERPEGSISTLTIQRTEQRDSAMYRCASSLDRENEQYFGPGTRLTVT.

In this sample, this clonotype turned up many times. The rearrangement links TRBV20-1 to TRBJ2-3; 9 bases are shared with TRBD2. This CDR3 has 14 amino acids. Germline V gives CDR1 DFQATT, CDR2 SNEGSKA (reference sequence). V shed 3 bases, J shed 2 bases, and the junction held 3 bases outside the gene matches. The CDR3 DNA reads TGCAGTGCTAGGACTAGCGGTTCCACAGATACGCAGTATTTT. This translates into CSARTSGSTDTQYF.